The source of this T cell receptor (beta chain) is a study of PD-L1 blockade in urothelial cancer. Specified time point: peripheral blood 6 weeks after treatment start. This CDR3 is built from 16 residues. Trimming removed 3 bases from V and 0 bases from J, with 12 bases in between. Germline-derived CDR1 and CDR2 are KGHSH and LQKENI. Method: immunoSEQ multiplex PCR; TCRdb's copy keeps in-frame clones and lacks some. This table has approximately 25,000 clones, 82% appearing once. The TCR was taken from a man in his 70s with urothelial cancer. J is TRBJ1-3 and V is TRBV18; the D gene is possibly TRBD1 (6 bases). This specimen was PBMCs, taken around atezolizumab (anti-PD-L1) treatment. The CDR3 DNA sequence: TGTGCCAGCTCACCGGGACAACCGGCCTCTGGAAACACCATATATTTT. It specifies CASSPGQPASGNTIYF.